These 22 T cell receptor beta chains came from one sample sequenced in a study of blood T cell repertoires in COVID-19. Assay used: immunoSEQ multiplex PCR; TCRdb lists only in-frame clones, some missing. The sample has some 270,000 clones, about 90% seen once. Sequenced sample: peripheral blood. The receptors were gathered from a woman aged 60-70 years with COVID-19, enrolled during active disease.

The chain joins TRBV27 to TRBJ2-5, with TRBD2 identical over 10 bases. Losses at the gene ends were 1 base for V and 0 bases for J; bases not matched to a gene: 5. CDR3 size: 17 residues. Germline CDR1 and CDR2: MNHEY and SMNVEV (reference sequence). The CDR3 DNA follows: TGTGCCAGCAGTTTATTCAGCGGGGGGGAATACCAAGAGACCCAGTACTTC. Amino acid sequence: CASSLFSGGEYQETQYF.

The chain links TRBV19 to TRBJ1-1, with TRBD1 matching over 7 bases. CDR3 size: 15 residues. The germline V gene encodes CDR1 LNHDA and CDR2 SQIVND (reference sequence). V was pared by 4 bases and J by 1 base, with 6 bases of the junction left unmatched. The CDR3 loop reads CASSSQGVPNTEAFF. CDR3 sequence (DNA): TGTGCCAGTAGTAGCCAGGGGGTCCCGAACACTGAAGCTTTCTTT.

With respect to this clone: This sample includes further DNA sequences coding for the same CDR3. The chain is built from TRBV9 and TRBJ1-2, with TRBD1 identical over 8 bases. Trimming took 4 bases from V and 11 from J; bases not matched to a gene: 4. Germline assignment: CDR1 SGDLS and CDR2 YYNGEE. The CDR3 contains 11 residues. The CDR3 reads CASSSRTGYTF. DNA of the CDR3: TGTGCCAGCAGCTCTCGGACAGGGTACACCTTC.

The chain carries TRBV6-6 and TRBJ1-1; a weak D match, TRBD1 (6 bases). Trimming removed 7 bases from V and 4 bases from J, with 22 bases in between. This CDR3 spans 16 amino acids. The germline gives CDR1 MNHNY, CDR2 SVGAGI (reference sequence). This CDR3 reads CASTLGSGGATTEAFF. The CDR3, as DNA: TGTGCCAGCACCCTAGGATCGGGGGGCGCGACCACTGAAGCTTTCTTT.

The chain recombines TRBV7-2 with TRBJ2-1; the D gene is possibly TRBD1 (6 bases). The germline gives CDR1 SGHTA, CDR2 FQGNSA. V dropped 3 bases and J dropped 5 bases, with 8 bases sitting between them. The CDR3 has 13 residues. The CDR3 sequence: CASSLDRDNEQFF. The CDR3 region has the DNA TGTGCCAGCAGCTTGGACAGAGACAATGAGCAGTTCTTC.

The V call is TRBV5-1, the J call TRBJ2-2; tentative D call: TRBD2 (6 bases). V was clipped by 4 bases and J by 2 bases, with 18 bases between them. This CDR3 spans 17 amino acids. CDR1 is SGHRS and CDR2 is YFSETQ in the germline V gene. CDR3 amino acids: CASSTRRERANTGELFF. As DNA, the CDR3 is TGCGCCAGCAGCACACGTCGGGAGCGCGCAAACACCGGGGAGCTGTTTTTT.

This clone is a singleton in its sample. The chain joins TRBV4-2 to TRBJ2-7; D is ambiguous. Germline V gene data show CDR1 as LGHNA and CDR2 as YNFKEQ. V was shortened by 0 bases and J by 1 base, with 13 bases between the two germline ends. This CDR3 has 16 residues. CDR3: CASSQDLISLSYEQYF. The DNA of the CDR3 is TGTGCCAGCAGCCAAGATTTGATTAGTCTTTCCTACGAGCAGTACTTC.

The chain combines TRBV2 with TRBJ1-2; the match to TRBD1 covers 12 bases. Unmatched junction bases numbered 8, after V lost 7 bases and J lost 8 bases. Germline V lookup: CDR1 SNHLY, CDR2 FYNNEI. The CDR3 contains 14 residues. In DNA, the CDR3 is TGTGCCAGCATTCGGGACAGGGGGCGAGGGGGCTACACCTTC. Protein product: CASIRDRGRGGYTF.

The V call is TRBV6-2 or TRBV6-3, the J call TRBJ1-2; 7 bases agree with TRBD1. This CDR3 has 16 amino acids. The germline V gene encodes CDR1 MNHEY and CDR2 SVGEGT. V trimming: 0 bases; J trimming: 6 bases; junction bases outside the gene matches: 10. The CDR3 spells CASSYSGQHGSDGYTF. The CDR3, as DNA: TGTGCCAGCAGTTACTCGGGACAGCATGGGAGCGATGGCTACACCTTC.

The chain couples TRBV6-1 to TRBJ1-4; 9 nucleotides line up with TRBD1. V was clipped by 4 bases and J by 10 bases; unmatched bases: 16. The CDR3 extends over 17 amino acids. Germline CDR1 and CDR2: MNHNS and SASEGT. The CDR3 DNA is TGTGCCAGCAGTGCCTCGTCTTCGGGACAGGGCCTTGGAAAACTGTTTTTT. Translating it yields CASSASSSGQGLGKLFF.

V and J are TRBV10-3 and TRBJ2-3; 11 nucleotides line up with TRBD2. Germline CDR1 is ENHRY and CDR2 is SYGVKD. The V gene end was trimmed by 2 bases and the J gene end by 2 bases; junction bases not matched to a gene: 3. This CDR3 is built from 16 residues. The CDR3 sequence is CAISEGTSGFTDTQYF. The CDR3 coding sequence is TGTGCCATCAGTGAGGGGACTAGCGGTTTCACAGATACGCAGTATTTT.

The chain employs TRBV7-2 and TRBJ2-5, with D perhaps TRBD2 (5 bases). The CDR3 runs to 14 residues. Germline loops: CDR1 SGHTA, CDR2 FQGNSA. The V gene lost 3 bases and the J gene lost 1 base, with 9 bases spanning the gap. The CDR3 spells CASSFPGTQETQYF. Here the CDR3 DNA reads TGTGCCAGCAGCTTCCCGGGAACCCAAGAGACCCAGTACTTC.

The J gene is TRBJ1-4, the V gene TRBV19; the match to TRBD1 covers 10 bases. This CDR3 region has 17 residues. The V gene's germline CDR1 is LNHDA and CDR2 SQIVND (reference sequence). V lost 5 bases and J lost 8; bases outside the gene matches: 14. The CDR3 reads CASSADRGPGVDEKLFF. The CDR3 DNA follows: TGTGCCAGTAGTGCCGACAGGGGGCCGGGAGTAGACGAAAAACTGTTTTTT. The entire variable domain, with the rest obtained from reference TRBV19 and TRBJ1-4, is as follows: DGGITQSPKYLFRKEGQNVTLSCEQNLNHDAMYWYRQDPGQGLRLIYYSQIVNDFQKGDIAEGYSVSREKKESFPLTVTSAQKNPTAFYLCASSADRGPGVDEKLFFGSGTQLSVL.

The CDR3 DNA follows: TGTGCCAGTAGTGGGCGGGGGTTGACCGATGAAAAACTGTTTTTT. This codes for CASSGRGLTDEKLFF. V is TRBV19 and J is TRBJ1-4; maybe TRBD1 (5 bases). The CDR3 totals 15 residues. Germline loops: CDR1 LNHDA, CDR2 SQIVND (reference sequence). Trimming removed 5 bases at V and 6 bases at J, with 16 bases between.

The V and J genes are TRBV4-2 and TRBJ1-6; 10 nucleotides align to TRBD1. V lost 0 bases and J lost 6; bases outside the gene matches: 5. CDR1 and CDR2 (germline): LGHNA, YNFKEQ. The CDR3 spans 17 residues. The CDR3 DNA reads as TGTGCCAGCAGCCAAGATGGACAGGGGGGGACTAATTCACCCCTCCACTTT. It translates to CASSQDGQGGTNSPLHF.

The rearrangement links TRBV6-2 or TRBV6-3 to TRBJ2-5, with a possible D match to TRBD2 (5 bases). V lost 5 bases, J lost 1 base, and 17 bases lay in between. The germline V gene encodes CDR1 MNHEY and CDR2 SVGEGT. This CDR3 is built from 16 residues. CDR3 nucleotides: TGTGCCAGCAGTCGCCTAACTAGTCGGGTCCAAGAGACCCAGTACTTC. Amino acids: CASSRLTSRVQETQYF.

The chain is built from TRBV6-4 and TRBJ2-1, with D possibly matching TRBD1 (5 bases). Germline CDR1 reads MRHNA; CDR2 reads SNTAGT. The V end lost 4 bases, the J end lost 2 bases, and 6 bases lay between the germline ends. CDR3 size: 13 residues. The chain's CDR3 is CASSGQPYNEQFF. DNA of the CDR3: TGTGCCAGCAGTGGACAGCCCTACAATGAGCAGTTCTTC.

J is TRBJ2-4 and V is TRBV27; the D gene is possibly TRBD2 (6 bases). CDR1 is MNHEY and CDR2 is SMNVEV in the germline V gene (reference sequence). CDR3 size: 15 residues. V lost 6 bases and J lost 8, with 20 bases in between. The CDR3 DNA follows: TGTGCCAGCAGCCCGGGACTCCGTGGGATAGACATTCAGTACTTC. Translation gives CASSPGLRGIDIQYF.

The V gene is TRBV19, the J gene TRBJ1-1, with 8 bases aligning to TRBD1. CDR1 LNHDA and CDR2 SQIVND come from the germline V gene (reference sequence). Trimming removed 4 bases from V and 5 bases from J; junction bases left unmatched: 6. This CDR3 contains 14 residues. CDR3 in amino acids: CASSTGGVGTEAFF. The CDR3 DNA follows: TGTGCCAGTAGTACAGGGGGCGTGGGGACTGAAGCTTTCTTT.

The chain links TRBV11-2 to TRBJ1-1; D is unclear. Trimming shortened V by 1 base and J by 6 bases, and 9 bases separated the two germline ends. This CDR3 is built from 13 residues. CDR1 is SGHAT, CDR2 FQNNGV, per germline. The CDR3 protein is CASSLGRPAEAFF. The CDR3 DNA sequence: TGTGCCAGCAGCTTAGGGCGGCCGGCTGAAGCTTTCTTT.

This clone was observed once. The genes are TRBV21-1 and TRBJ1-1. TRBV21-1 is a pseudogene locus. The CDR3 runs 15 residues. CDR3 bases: TGTGCCAGCACTCGGGGGTGGTTTTTCAACACTGAAGCTTTCTTT. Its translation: CASTRGWFFNTEAFF.

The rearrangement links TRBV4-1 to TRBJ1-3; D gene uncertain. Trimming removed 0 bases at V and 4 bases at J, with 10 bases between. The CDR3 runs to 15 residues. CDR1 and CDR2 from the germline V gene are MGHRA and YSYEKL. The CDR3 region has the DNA TGCGCCAGCAGCCAAGATCTCCCACGGGGAAACACCATATATTTT. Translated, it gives CASSQDLPRGNTIYF.